The rows below give T cell receptor beta chains drawn from one sample of a study of shared clonotypes between healthy human individuals. The method was immunoSEQ multiplex PCR; TCRdb's version includes in-frame clones alone and lacks a portion of them. The sample gives millions of clones, about 92% of which show up once; 0.13% to 0.15% is in the top ten. Sequencing input: naive CD4+ T cells sorted from blood. The receptor set was obtained from a man between 18 and 35 years old in good health. Both conserved end residues are part of each CDR3. D genes are given only for firm matches.

d_gene,v_gene,j_gene,len,CDR3aa,CDR3nt
TRBD2,TRBV5-1,TRBJ2-3,15,CASRVAGGRTDTQYF,TGCGCCAGCAGAGTAGCGGGAGGGAGAACAGATACGCAGTATTTT
NA,TRBV19,TRBJ1-1,15,CASSISETANTEAFF,TGTGCCAGTAGTATAAGCGAGACTGCGAACACTGAAGCTTTCTTT
NA,TRBV6-4,TRBJ2-3,13,CAREGACTDTQYF,TGTGCCAGGGAGGGGGCTTGTACAGATACGCAGTATTTT
TRBD1,TRBV5-4,TRBJ2-5,17,CASSRQIGQGISETQYF,TGTGCCAGCAGCCGCCAAATCGGACAGGGGATATCCGAGACCCAGTACTTC
TRBD1,TRBV19,TRBJ2-1,16,CASRRTGRSAYNEQFF,TGTGCCAGTAGACGGACAGGGAGAAGCGCCTACAATGAGCAGTTCTTC
NA,TRBV7-2,TRBJ2-7,15,CASSLQRPAGNEQYF,TGTGCCAGCAGCCTTCAGCGGCCCGCAGGGAACGAGCAGTACTTC
TRBD1,TRBV5-4,TRBJ2-7,15,CASRGTGGLGDEQYF,TGTGCCAGCAGAGGTACAGGGGGCCTCGGCGACGAGCAGTACTTC
NA,TRBV7-9,TRBJ2-7,14,CASTSVGFLYEQYF,TGTGCCAGCACCTCCGTGGGCTTCCTCTACGAGCAGTACTTC
NA,TRBV6-6,TRBJ1-5,15,CASSLTGYSNQPQHF,TGTGCCAGCAGCCTGACCGGTTATAGCAATCAGCCCCAGCATTTT
NA,TRBV2,TRBJ2-5,15,CASSEGQGGRWTQYF,TGTGCCAGCAGTGAAGGGCAGGGGGGACGGTGGACCCAGTACTTC